Presented here are 10 T cell receptor beta chains from one specimen sequenced in a study of shared clonotypes between healthy human individuals. Here immunoSEQ multiplex PCR was the method, and the copy in TCRdb shows in-frame clones only, minus some. The data show about 510,000 clones, with about 75% seen just once and about 12% held by the top ten. The source material was PBMCs. The source of these receptors is a woman aged 40 to 49 in good health. Some clones in this sample may be carry-over from other donors' samples.

The sample holds one count of this clone. The J gene is TRBJ2-1, the V gene TRBV10-3; 7 bases map to TRBD2. The CDR3 sequence is 13 residues long. The junction had 9 bases not matched to a gene; V was cut back by 7 bases and J by 9 bases. Per germline, CDR1 ENHRY and CDR2 SYGVKD. The CDR3 DNA reads TGTGCCATCACCCTAAGCGGGATCGGTGAGCAGTTCTTC. Amino acid sequence: CAITLSGIGEQFF.

V usage is TRBV6-5 and J usage is TRBJ2-1; a weak D match, TRBD2 (5 bases). Trimming took off 5 bases at V and 8 bases at J, with 16 bases between the two ends. CDR3 size: 14 residues. The germline V gene encodes CDR1 MNHEY and CDR2 SVGAGI. CDR3 in amino acids: CASSATSLVYEQFF. CDR3 nucleotide sequence: TGTGCCAGCAGTGCCACTAGTCTGGTCTATGAGCAGTTCTTC.

This clone showed up just once. V is TRBV6-6 and J is TRBJ1-5, with TRBD1 matching over 7 bases. Germline assignment: CDR1 MNHNY and CDR2 SVGAGI (reference sequence). The CDR3 sequence is 15 residues long. The V and J ends lost 5 bases and 7 bases, in that order; junction bases with no gene match: 11. CDR3 loop: CASSLRQGLEQPQHF. DNA for the CDR3: TGTGCCAGCAGTCTCCGACAGGGTTTAGAACAGCCCCAGCATTTT.

The chain links TRBV30 to TRBJ2-7; D unclear. There are 12 residues in the CDR3. V lost 0 bases and J 5 bases, leaving 8 bases between the germline ends. Germline loops: CDR1 GTSNPN, CDR2 SVGIG (reference sequence). CDR3 sequence: CAWSVTKDEQYF. In DNA form, the CDR3 reads TGTGCCTGGAGTGTCACGAAGGACGAGCAGTACTTC.

This clone was counted many times. This chain connects TRBV7-6 to TRBJ2-6; 8 positions match TRBD1. The CDR3 is made up of 16 amino acids. Germline loops: CDR1 SGHVS, CDR2 FNYEAQ. J lost 1 base, V lost 8 bases, and 7 bases had no gene match. CDR3 coding DNA: TGTGCCAGCGGGCAGGGGGCTCAATCTGGGGCCAACGTCCTGACTTTC. The encoded protein is CASGQGAQSGANVLTF.

The CDR3 region is CASTHSAGEANYGYTF. In nucleotides, the CDR3 is TGTGCCAGCACCCACTCGGCAGGAGAAGCTAACTATGGCTACACCTTC. The chain links TRBV28 to TRBJ1-2, with unresolved D. Looked up from germline, CDR1 is MDHEN and CDR2 is SYDVKM. V lost 7 bases and J lost 0, with 18 bases in between. The CDR3 spans 16 residues.

In its sample, this clone was seen once. The chain recombines TRBV27 with TRBJ1-5; 9 nucleotides line up with TRBD1. In germline, CDR1 is MNHEY, CDR2 SMNVEV (reference sequence). J was trimmed by 3 bases and V by 5 bases; bases with no gene match: 11. CDR3 length: 17 residues. The CDR3 DNA follows: TGTGCCAGCAGTCTGCATTTTGGGACAGGGCCCAATCAGCCCCAGCATTTT. Translating it yields CASSLHFGTGPNQPQHF.

The chain combines TRBV4-2 with TRBJ2-5; 8 bases align to TRBD2. Germline trimming cut 1 base from V and 3 bases from J; bases unmatched to any gene: 25. This CDR3 has 22 residues. Germline CDR1 and CDR2: LGHNA and YNFKEQ. CDR3 amino acids: CASSQVDRLAGPSLPGKETQYF. The CDR3 region has the DNA TGTGCCAGCAGCCAAGTGGACCGTTTAGCGGGACCTTCCCTTCCGGGAAAAGAGACCCAGTACTTC.

This chain links TRBV5-6 with TRBJ2-2; no definite D call. V was clipped by 0 bases and J by 5 bases, with 8 bases between them. CDR3 length: 14 residues. Looked up from germline, CDR1 is SGHDT and CDR2 is YYEEEE. CDR3 DNA: TGTGCCAGCAGCTTGGTTATTGGGACCGGGGAGCTGTTTTTT. This codes for CASSLVIGTGELFF.

V gene TRBV5-1 combines with J gene TRBJ2-3; TRBD2 agrees at 12 bases. In germline, CDR1 is SGHRS, CDR2 YFSETQ. This CDR3 is 18 amino acids long. The ends lost 4 bases at V and 2 bases at J; junction bases unmatched: 11. The CDR3 sequence is CASSRWTSGTPHTDTQYF. The CDR3 DNA follows: TGCGCCAGCAGCCGTTGGACTAGCGGGACACCACACACAGATACGCAGTATTTT.